This T cell receptor beta chain was observed in a study of T cells in Graves' hyperthyroidism and ophthalmopathy. Exclusion criteria comprised uncontrolled infection, other autoimmune disease, pregnancy or lactation. The CDR3 totals 18 residues. J lost 1 base, V lost 4 bases, and 11 bases had no gene match. The germline V gene has CDR1 WSHSY and CDR2 SAAADI. TCR beta CDR3 region amplification was performed from RNA transcripts. First-round RT-PCR of the TCR CDR3 relied on the HTBI primer set. MiXCR, applied by TCRdb to the multiplex PCR reads, yields one record per CDR3 protein. The sample lists over 700,000 distinct CDR3 sequences; 38% were seen once.

The sequence was collected from a man aged 18 to 30 with Graves' hyperthyroidism. The chain couples TRBV10-2 to TRBJ1-1, with 11 bases matching TRBD1. What was sequenced was blood. The chain's CDR3 is CASSVTWGQGEENTEAFF. CDR3 in DNA: TGCGCCAGCAGTGTGACCTGGGGACAGGGGGAGGAGAACACTGAAGCTTTCTTT.